This T cell receptor beta chain originates from a study of blood T cell repertoires in COVID-19. Original processing notes: Cell counts per sample came from amplifying reference gene primers. Assay used: immunoSEQ multiplex PCR; TCRdb lists only in-frame clones, some missing. V and J calls and clone size are as listed in that table; D and trimming were resolved from the DNA. The sample yields approximately 52,000 clones, 65% to 90% seen once. The CDR3 consists of 15 residues. Per germline, CDR1 SGHAT and CDR2 FQNNGV. Trimming removed 5 bases from V and 5 bases from J, with 19 bases in between. This TCR derives from a man in his 60s with acute or convalescent COVID-19. This sequence joins TRBV11-2 and TRBJ2-7, with D unresolved. Material: peripheral blood. CDR3 amino acids: CASSPVGYMENEQYF. The CDR3 nucleotides read TGTGCCAGCAGCCCGGTCGGGTATATGGAGAACGAGCAGTACTTC.